This TCR beta chain comes out of a study of blood T cells in healthy people across ages. General study findings and limits: It was not known whether donors were CMV positive (a possible confounder of expanded clonotype changes).

Notes on this clonotype: What it binds is not known.

The CDR3 covers 14 residues. V lost 6 bases and J 1 base, leaving 12 bases between the germline ends. Germline loops: CDR1 MDHEN, CDR2 SYDVKM. Then a second PCR, running about 6 to 11 cycles, was carried out with a sample-barcoded 5' primer and a J-beta primer mix. TCRdb re-called the 5' RACE reads with MiXCR, one entry per CDR3 protein. The top ten hold about 27% of the sample, which has about 830,000 distinct CDR3 sequences, around 68% seen once. The sequence was collected from a man younger than 45 in good health. This chain connects TRBV28 to TRBJ1-1; D not certain. What was sequenced was blood. The CDR3: CASSLLRRNTEAFF. CDR3 nucleotide sequence: TGTGCCAGCAGCCTACTAAGGAGGAACACTGAAGCTTTCTTT.